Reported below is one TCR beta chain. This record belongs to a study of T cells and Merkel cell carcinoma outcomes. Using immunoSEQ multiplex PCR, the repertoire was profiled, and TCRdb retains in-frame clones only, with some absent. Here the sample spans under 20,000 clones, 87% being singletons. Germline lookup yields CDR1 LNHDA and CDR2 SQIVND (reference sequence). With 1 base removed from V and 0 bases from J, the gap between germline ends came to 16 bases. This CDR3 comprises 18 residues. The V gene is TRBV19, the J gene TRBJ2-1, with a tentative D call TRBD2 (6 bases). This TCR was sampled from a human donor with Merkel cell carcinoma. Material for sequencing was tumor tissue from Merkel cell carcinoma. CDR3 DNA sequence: TGTGCCAGTAGTATAGTGTCGGCGGGGTGGAGCTCCTACAATGAGCAGTTCTTC. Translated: CASSIVSAGWSSYNEQFF.